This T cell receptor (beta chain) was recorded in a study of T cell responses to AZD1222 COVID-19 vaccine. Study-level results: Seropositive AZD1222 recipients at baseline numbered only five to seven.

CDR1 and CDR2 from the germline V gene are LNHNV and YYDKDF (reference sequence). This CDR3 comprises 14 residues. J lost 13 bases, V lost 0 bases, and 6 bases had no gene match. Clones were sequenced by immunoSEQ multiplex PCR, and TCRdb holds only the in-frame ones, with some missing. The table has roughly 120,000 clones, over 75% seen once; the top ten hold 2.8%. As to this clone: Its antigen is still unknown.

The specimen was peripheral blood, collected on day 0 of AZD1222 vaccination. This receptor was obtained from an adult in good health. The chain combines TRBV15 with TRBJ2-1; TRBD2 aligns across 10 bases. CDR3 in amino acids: CATSRDRSGRGQFF. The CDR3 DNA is TGTGCCACCAGCAGAGATCGAAGCGGGAGGGGTCAGTTCTTC.